The clone carrying this T cell receptor beta chain was detected only a few times. The antigen remains unidentified. RNA was extracted from whole blood without cell sorting, alongside germline DNA. The sample originates from a study of tumor-infiltrating lymphocytes in primary liver carcinoma. Study-level information: Primary liver carcinomas in the patients were surgically resected.

V gave up 4 bases and J gave up 10 bases; unmatched junction bases: 10. CDR3 length: 16 residues. CDR1 is SGHRS and CDR2 is YFSETQ in the germline V gene. From roughly 0.45 ug total RNA, TCR beta cDNA was generated with a primer in the constant region. Amplification in three nested multiplex PCR rounds with slightly modified ARM-PCR gave rise to TCR beta libraries. Forward primers for TRBV1-TRBV30 and a C-beta reverse primer served the first two PCR rounds, at around 11 cycles each. TCRdb called the multiplex PCR reads again in MiXCR, with one record for every CDR3 protein. The sample has fewer than 350,000 distinct CDR3 sequences, around three fifths seen once. Study results and caveats: Because of bulk unsorted sampling, CD4+ and CD8+ repertoires were not subjected to comparison.

The clonotype comes from a man aged 35 to 55 with primary liver carcinoma and hepatitis B virus infection. The sequenced material came from peripheral blood. The chain recombines TRBV5-1 with TRBJ1-6, with 11 positions matching TRBD1. The CDR3 DNA is TGCGCCAGCAGCCAAATCCCGGGACAGGGGGGATCACCCCTCCACTTT. It specifies CASSQIPGQGGSPLHF.